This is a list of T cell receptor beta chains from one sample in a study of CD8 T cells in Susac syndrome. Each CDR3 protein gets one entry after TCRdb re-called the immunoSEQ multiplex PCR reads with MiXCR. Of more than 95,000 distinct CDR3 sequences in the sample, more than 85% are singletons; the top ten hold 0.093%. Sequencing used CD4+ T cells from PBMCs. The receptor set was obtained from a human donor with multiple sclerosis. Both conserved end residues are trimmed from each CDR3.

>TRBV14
ASSRDRGPAGYT
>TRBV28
ASRNQGQVTEAF
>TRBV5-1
ASSLRLSAQTYEQY
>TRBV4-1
ASSQESRGTDTQY
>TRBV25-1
ASSEPQGAVYEQY
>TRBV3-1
ASSQLGGGDAETQY
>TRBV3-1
ASSQDRSTTYEQY
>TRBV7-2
ASSSTSGGAGEQF
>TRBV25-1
ASSELPGELF
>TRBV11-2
ASSLDRDPAGYEQY
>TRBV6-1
ASTDSLDTDTQY